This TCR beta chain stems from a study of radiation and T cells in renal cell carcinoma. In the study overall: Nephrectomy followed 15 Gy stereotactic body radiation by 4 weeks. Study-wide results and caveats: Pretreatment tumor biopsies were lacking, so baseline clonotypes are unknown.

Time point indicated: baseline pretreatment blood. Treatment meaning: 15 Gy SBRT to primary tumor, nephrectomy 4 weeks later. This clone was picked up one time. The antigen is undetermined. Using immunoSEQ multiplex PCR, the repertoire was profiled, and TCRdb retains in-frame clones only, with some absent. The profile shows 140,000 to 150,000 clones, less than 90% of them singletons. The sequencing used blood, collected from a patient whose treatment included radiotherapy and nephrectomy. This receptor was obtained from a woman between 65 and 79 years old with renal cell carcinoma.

The CDR3 here is CASSDSFLGGWKTQYF. The CDR3 DNA reads TGTGCCAGCAGTGATTCCTTTCTTGGGGGCTGGAAGACCCAGTACTTC. The chain carries TRBV6-1 and TRBJ2-5; the D gene is possibly TRBD1 (6 bases). Germline V gene data show CDR1 as MNHNS and CDR2 as SASEGT. The CDR3 has 16 residues. Between the trimmed V and J ends, which lost 3 bases and 6 bases, there was a span of 20 bases.